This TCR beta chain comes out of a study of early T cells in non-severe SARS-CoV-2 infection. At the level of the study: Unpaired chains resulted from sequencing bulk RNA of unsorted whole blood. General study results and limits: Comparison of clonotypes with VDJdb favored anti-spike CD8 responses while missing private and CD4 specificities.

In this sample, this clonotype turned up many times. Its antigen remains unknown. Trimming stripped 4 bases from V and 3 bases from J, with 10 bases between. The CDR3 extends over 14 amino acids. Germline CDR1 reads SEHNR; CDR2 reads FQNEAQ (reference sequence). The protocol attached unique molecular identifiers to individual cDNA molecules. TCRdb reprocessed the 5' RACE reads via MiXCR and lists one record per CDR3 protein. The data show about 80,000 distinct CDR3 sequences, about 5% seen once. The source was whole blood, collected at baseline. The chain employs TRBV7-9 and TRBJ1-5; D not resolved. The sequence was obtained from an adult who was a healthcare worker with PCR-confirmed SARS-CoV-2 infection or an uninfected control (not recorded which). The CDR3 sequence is CASSSPGVNQPQHF. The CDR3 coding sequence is TGTGCCAGCAGCTCTCCAGGCGTCAATCAGCCCCAGCATTTT.